This T cell receptor beta chain stems from a study of blood T cell repertoires in COVID-19. In the study overall: PBMCs, B-cell-depleted T cells, or T cells were the source of the cDNA or gDNA that made up the material.

Using immunoSEQ multiplex PCR, the repertoire was profiled, and TCRdb retains in-frame clones only, with some absent. The sample has some 200,000 clones, over 80% seen once; the top ten hold around 1.3%. The V and J ends lost 1 base and 6 bases respectively, with 20 bases between them. The CDR3 sequence is 17 residues long. CDR1 is SEHNR and CDR2 is FQNEAQ in the germline V gene (reference sequence). Sequenced sample: peripheral blood. The chain has TRBV7-9 and TRBJ2-3; D perhaps matches TRBD2 (7 bases). The receptor was isolated from a woman in her twenties or thirties with COVID-19, enrolled during active disease. The CDR3 region has the DNA TGTGCCAGCAGCTTAGGGGTGTTGGGGGGGCGCCCCGATACGCAGTATTTT. This sequence encodes CASSLGVLGGRPDTQYF.